The 5 T cell receptor beta chains given below trace back to one sample, sequenced in a study of blood T cells in healthy people across ages. Sample-barcoded 5' priming and a J-beta primer mix drove a second PCR of about 7 to 12 cycles. Each CDR3 protein gets one entry after TCRdb re-called the 5' RACE reads with MiXCR. The data contain hundreds of thousands of distinct CDR3 sequences, roughly 41% of them seen just once; the ten biggest clones take up around a fifth. The sample comprised blood. Source of these receptors: a woman in her sixties or seventies in good health.

V gene TRBV29-1 combines with J gene TRBJ2-5; TRBD2 matches 11 bases. Germline lookup yields CDR1 SQVTM and CDR2 ANQGSEA. Trimming at V came to 5 bases and at J to 0 bases, leaving 11 bases not matched to a gene. This CDR3 comprises 17 residues. The CDR3 loop is CSVWGGVTSGNQETQYF. CDR3 in DNA: TGCAGCGTTTGGGGGGGGGTGACTAGCGGGAACCAAGAGACCCAGTACTTC.

This clonotype showed up just a few times. V usage is TRBV9 and J usage is TRBJ2-7, with TRBD2 identical over 11 bases. The germline V gene encodes CDR1 SGDLS and CDR2 YYNGEE. The V segment lost 3 bases and the J segment 5 bases; nucleotides outside the gene matches: 7. The CDR3 is made up of 15 amino acids. The CDR3 DNA is TGTGCCAGCAGCGGAATAGCGGGGGGGCCGAACGAGCAGTACTTC. This codes for CASSGIAGGPNEQYF.

V is TRBV20-1 and J is TRBJ2-7; TRBD2 matches at 11 bases. The DNA end is a closer match to TRBJ2-5, so the J assignment may be wrong. Germline assignment: CDR1 DFQATT and CDR2 SNEGSKA (reference sequence). The CDR3 is made up of 18 amino acids. The CDR3, as DNA: TGCAGTGCTAGAAACCCCCTTAGCGGGGGGGCCGGGAAAGAGACCCAGTACTTC. Residues: CSARNPLSGGAGKETQYF.

This chain joins TRBV12-3 or TRBV12-4 and TRBJ2-5, with 8 bases that match TRBD1. After removal of 5 bases from V and 5 bases from J, the junction contained 7 bases not matched to a gene. The CDR3 is 14 residues long. The DNA for the CDR3 is TGTGCCAGCAGTACCGCGACAGGGGCCGAGACCCAGTACTTC. This sequence encodes CASSTATGAETQYF.

The chain combines TRBV6-5 with TRBJ1-6, with D perhaps TRBD1 (6 bases). The CDR3 length is 14 residues. The V gene lost 6 bases and the J gene lost 12 bases, with 18 bases spanning the gap. CDR1 MNHEY and CDR2 SVGAGI come from the germline V gene. Here the CDR3 reads CASRTEQGLEPLHF. The CDR3, as DNA: TGTGCCAGCAGAACCGAGCAGGGGCTTGAACCCCTCCACTTT.